The sequence of this TCR beta chain was determined in a study of spatial heterogeneity in lung cancer. This clonotype occurred many times. As yet, its antigen is unknown. Documented time point: sample taken at primary tumor resection. Untreated early-stage non-small cell lung cancer patients, 72 in total, were the donors. Whole RNA from tumor, nontumor lung or frozen PBMC was sequenced unsorted. Study-level results: Tumor T cells had an estimated coverage that came to approximately 7.7% for alpha chains and 11% to 15% for beta chains. Intratumoral expanded alpha and beta TCR counts were found to track tumor mutation counts. Regional and ubiquitous nonsynonymous mutations were tracked by counts of regional and ubiquitous expanded TCRs, respectively.

The CDR3 loop spans 16 amino acids. Germline loops: CDR1 SGHTA, CDR2 FQGNSA. V gave up 3 bases and J gave up 4 bases; unmatched junction bases: 9. TCRdb independently ran MiXCR on the 5' RACE reads; one entry per CDR3 protein. The repertoire includes 9,700 or so distinct CDR3 sequences, roughly 6.3% of them detected once, and roughly 9.1% sits in the top ten. Sample: lung tumor tissue, taken at surgery. The chain joins TRBV7-2 to TRBJ2-5; 9 nucleotides line up with TRBD1. This clonotype was obtained from a male donor with early-stage non-small cell lung cancer. CDR3 in amino acids: CASSLGSSDRGETQYF. CDR3 nucleotide sequence: TGTGCCAGCAGCTTGGGGAGTTCGGACAGGGGAGAGACCCAGTACTTC.